This entry is about one T cell receptor (beta chain). What it recognizes is unknown. The data belong to a study of Ad26.COV2.S vaccination and SARS-CoV-2 variants. Overall study findings and caveats: Measurements of TCR breadth and depth may have given underestimates of the total T cell responses. Whether participants received vaccine or placebo, their non-spike TCR breadth was similar. Ad26.COV2.S recipients had broader spike-specific TCRs (P = 0.0014). Following vaccination, spike-specific CD8+ and CD4+ T cell responses reportedly exhibited substantial breadth.

The protocol was immunoSEQ multiplex PCR, while the TCRdb copy is restricted to in-frame clones and leaves out a portion. This sample has over 85,000 clones; around 81% occur once, and the top ten carry 17%. This CDR3 is built from 17 residues. Germline values: CDR1 SGHNT, CDR2 YYREEE (reference sequence). J lost 0 bases, V lost 4 bases, and 8 bases had no gene match. V gene TRBV5-4 combines with J gene TRBJ2-5, with TRBD2 identical over 11 bases. The sample was peripheral blood, taken after recovery from COVID-19. This receptor was obtained from a human donor who had recovered from COVID-19. This CDR3 reads CASSTGLTSGNQETQYF. In DNA, the CDR3 is TGTGCCAGCAGCACAGGGTTGACTAGCGGGAACCAAGAGACCCAGTACTTC.